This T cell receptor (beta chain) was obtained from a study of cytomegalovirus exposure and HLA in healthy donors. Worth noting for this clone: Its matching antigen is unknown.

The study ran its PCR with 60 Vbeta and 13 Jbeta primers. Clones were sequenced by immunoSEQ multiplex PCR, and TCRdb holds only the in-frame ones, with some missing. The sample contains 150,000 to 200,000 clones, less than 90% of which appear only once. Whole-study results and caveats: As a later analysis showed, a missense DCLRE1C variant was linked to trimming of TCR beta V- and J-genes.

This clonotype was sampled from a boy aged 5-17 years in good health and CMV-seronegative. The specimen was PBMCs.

The CDR3 loop is CASRGTGTTREDTQYF. CDR3 coding DNA: TGTGCCAGCAGGGGGACAGGGACGACGAGAGAAGATACGCAGTATTTT. The chain is built from TRBV21-1 and TRBJ2-3; TRBD1, as called in the table, went unchecked against the DNA. TRBV21-1 is a pseudogene segment. The CDR3 is 16 residues long.